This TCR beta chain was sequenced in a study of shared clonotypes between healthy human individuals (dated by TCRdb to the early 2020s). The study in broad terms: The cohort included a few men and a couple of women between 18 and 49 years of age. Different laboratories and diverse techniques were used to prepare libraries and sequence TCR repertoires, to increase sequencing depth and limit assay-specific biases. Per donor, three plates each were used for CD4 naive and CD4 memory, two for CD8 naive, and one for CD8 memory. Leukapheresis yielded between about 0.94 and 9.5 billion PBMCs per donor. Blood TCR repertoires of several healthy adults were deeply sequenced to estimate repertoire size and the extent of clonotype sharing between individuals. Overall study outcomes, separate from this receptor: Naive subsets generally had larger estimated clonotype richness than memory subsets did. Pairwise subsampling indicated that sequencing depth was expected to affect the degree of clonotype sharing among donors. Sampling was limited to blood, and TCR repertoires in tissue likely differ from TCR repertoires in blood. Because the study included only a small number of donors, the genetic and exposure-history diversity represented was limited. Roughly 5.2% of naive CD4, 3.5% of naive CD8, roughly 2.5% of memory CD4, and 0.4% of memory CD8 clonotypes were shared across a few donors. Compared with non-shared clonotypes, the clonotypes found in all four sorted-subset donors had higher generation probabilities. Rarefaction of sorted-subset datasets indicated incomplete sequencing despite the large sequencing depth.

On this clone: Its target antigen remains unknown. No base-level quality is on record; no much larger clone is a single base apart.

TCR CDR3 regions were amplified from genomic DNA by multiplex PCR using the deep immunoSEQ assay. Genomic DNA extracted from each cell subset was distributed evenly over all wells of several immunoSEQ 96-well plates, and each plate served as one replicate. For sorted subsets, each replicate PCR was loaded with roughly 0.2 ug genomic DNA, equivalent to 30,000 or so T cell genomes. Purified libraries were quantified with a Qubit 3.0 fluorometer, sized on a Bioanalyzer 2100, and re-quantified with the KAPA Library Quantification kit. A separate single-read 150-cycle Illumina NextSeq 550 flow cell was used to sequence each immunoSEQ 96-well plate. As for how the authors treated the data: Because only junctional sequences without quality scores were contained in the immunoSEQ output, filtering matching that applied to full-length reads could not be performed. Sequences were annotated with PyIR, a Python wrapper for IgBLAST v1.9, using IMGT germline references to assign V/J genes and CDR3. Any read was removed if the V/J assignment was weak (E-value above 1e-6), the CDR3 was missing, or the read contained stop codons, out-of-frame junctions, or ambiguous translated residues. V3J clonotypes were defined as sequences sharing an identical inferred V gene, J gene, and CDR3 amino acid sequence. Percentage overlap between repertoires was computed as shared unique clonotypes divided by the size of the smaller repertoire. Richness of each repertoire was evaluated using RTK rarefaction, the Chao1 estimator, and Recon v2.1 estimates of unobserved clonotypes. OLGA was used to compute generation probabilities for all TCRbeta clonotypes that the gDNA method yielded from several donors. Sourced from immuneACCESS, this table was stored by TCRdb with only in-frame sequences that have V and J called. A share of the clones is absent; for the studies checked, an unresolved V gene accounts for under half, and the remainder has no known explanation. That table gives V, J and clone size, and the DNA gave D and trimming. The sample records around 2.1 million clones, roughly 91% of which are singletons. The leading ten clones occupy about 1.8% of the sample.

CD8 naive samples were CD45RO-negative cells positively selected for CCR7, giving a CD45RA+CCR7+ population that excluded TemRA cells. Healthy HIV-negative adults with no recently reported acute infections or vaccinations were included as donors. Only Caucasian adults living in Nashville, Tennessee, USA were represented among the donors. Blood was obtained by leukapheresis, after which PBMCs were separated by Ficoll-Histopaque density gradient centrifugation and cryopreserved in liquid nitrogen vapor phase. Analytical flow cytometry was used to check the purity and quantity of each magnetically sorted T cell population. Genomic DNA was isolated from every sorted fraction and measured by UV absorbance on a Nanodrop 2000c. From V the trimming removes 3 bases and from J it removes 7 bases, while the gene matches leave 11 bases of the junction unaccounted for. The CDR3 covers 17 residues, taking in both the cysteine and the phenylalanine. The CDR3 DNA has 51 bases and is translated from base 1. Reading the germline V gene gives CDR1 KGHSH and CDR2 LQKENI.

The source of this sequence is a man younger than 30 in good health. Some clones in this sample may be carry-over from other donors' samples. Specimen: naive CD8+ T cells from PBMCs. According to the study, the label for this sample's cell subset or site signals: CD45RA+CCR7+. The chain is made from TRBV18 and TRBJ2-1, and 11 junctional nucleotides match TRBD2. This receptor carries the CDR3 CASSPTETSGRRNEQFF. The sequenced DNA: TGTGCCAGCTCACCGACAGAAACTAGCGGGAGAAGGAATGAGCAGTTCTTC.